This T cell receptor (beta chain) is from a study of beta chain features in type 1 diabetes. The investigators reverse transcribed all of the isolated RNA, so they sequenced expressed TCRB transcripts. Only in-frame clones appear in the TCRdb table, and some are missing; sequencing was by immunoSEQ multiplex PCR. The sample lists just over 450,000 clones; approximately 31% were seen once. There was one heparinised blood draw per donor, averaging roughly 120 mL. CD4+ cells of the naive, central memory, regulatory and stem cell-like memory types were sorted via CD45RO/CCR7/CD25/CD127/CD95/CD27. General study points: Any HLA-type effect on TCRB rearrangement remained unresolved here.

As for this clone: Its antigen is not known.

The V gene lost 2 bases and the J gene lost 0 bases, with 11 bases spanning the gap. CDR3 length equals 14 residues. The germline gives CDR1 GTSNPN, CDR2 SVGIG (reference sequence). This sequence joins TRBV30 and TRBJ2-7; weak D call: TRBD2 (5 bases). Sequenced input: naive CD4+ T cells from blood. The TCR comes from a man between 18 and 29 years old in good health. The DNA of the CDR3 is TGTGCCTGGAGTATAGGTGGGAGCTCCTACGAGCAGTACTTC. This gives the protein CAWSIGGSSYEQYF.